The subject of this entry is one TCR beta chain. Its cognate antigen is unknown. J gave up 2 bases and V 3 bases, and 4 bases lay outside the gene matches. The germline V gene has CDR1 DFQATT and CDR2 SNEGSKA (reference sequence). The CDR3 runs 13 residues. The data were taken from a study of T cells after yellow fever vaccination. Study results and caveats: Repertoires obtained by FACS sorting could include abundant clonotypes that entered as contaminants from the bulk population.

As TCR cDNA was made by 5'RACE template switching, a universal primer site and UMIs were added. TCRdb independently ran MiXCR on the 5' RACE reads; one entry per CDR3 protein. In the table there are hundreds of thousands of distinct CDR3 sequences, approximately 15% of which are singletons. This receptor was identified in a man aged 25-45 years who received the YFV17D yellow fever vaccine. The chain uses TRBV20-1 and TRBJ2-7, with 7 nucleotides matching TRBD1. The starting material was PBMCs, obtained on the day of the yellow fever booster vaccination. The CDR3 spells CSASRTGTYEQYF. The CDR3, as DNA: TGCAGTGCTAGCAGGACAGGCACCTACGAGCAGTACTTC.